Presented here are 22 T cell receptor beta chains from one specimen sequenced in a study of technical replicates of blood from a few donors. The table came from immunoSEQ multiplex PCR; TCRdb's copy has only in-frame clones and leaves some out. The table records about 76,000 clones, just over 85% of them present only once. The sequencing input was PBMCs. Receptor source: a human donor in good health. Some clones in this sample may be carry-over from other donors' samples.

This chain joins TRBV4-1 and TRBJ2-7; 7 bases are shared with TRBD1. After removal of 4 bases from V and 5 bases from J, the junction contained 11 bases not matched to a gene. The CDR3 is made up of 15 amino acids. CDR1 and CDR2 from the germline V gene are MGHRA and YSYEKL. CDR3 loop: CASSRTGTAYDEQYF. The CDR3 bases are TGCGCCAGCAGCCGGACCGGGACAGCCTACGACGAGCAGTACTTC.

The chain has TRBV27 and TRBJ1-2; possibly TRBD1 for D (6 bases). The CDR3 spans 13 residues. The germline V gene has CDR1 MNHEY and CDR2 SMNVEV (reference sequence). Trimming took off 7 bases at V and 4 bases at J, with 13 bases between the two ends. The CDR3, as DNA: TGTGCCAGCAAATCAACAGGGAGCTATGGCTACACCTTC. Residues: CASKSTGSYGYTF.

The J gene is TRBJ2-1, the V gene TRBV7-8; TRBD2 matches at 10 bases. V shed 4 bases and J 2 bases; nucleotides not matched to a gene: 8. The CDR3 is made up of 17 amino acids. Germline V gives CDR1 SGHVS, CDR2 FQNEAQ. The CDR3 is CASSSGLAEAAYNEQFF. CDR3 nucleotide sequence: TGTGCCAGCAGCTCTGGACTAGCGGAGGCGGCCTACAATGAGCAGTTCTTC.

The V and J genes are TRBV7-2 and TRBJ2-2, with 8 bases aligning to TRBD2. The CDR3 sequence is 15 residues long. CDR1 and CDR2 (germline): SGHTA, FQGNSA. J was trimmed by 3 bases and V by 3 bases; bases with no gene match: 3. This CDR3 is CASSFSGEHTGELFF. CDR3 DNA: TGTGCCAGCAGCTTTAGCGGGGAGCACACCGGGGAGCTGTTTTTT.

This chain links TRBV2 with TRBJ1-1; D perhaps matches TRBD1 (6 bases). Germline lookup yields CDR1 SNHLY and CDR2 FYNNEI. With 2 bases removed from V and 4 bases from J, the gap between germline ends came to 11 bases. The CDR3 runs 14 residues. This CDR3 is CASSESQGITEAFF. DNA of the CDR3: TGTGCCAGCAGTGAATCCCAGGGGATCACTGAAGCTTTCTTT.

About this clone itself: This CDR3 is also generated by other DNA sequences in the sample. The rearrangement links TRBV5-1 to TRBJ2-1, with 8 bases lining up with TRBD1. With 1 base clipped from V and 4 bases from J, the junction kept 1 base outside the gene matches. Per the germline V gene, CDR1 is SGHRS and CDR2 is YFSETQ. The CDR3 contains 14 residues. Here the CDR3 reads CASSLTGGYNEQFF. As DNA, the CDR3 is TGCGCCAGCAGCTTGACAGGGGGGTACAATGAGCAGTTCTTC.

This clone was found once. The chain combines TRBV11-3 with TRBJ2-7; maybe TRBD1 (6 bases). Trimming cost V 4 bases and J 3 bases, with 10 bases left between them. This CDR3 spans 13 amino acids. Germline loops: CDR1 SGHNT, CDR2 YENEEA. The CDR3 protein is CASSSGRGYEQYF. The CDR3 DNA is TGTGCCAGCAGCTCCGGCAGGGGCTACGAGCAGTACTTC. The full variable domain, with the rest looked up from reference TRBV11-3 and TRBJ2-7, is EAGVVQSPRYKIIEKKQPVAFWCNPISGHNTLYWYLQNLGQGPELLIRYENEEAVDDSQLPKDRFSAERLKGVDSTLKIQPAELGDSAVYLCASSSGRGYEQYFGPGTRLTVT.

This rearrangement joins TRBV6-6 to TRBJ2-7, with 7 bases identical to TRBD1. Trimming removed 6 bases from V and 6 bases from J; junction bases left unmatched: 11. The CDR3 loop spans 14 amino acids. Looked up from germline, CDR1 is MNHNY and CDR2 is SVGAGI (reference sequence). The DNA for the CDR3 is TGTGCCAGCAGCCAACTAACAGGGGTAGGCGAGCAGTACTTC. This codes for CASSQLTGVGEQYF.

This chain joins TRBV9 and TRBJ1-2, with unresolved D. The germline V gene has CDR1 SGDLS and CDR2 YYNGEE. The CDR3 runs 14 residues. V gave up 0 bases and J gave up 2 bases, with 8 bases separating them. The CDR3: CASSVVPQNYGYTF. CDR3 sequence (DNA): TGTGCCAGCAGCGTAGTTCCACAAAACTATGGCTACACCTTC.

The chain couples TRBV13 to TRBJ2-1; 10 bases are shared with TRBD2. The germline V gene encodes CDR1 PRHDT and CDR2 FYEKMQ (reference sequence). CDR3 length equals 15 residues. J gave up 8 bases and V 11 bases, and 15 bases lay outside the gene matches. The CDR3: CASRLPGTSEHEQFF. The CDR3 coding sequence is TGTGCCTCACGCCTTCCCGGGACTAGCGAGCATGAGCAGTTCTTC.

This chain joins TRBV5-5 and TRBJ2-7; D possibly corresponds to TRBD1 (6 bases). The CDR3 totals 15 residues. CDR1 and CDR2 (germline): SGHKS, YYEKEE (reference sequence). V was trimmed by 2 bases and J by 2 bases, leaving 14 bases between them. The CDR3 spells CASSFFPTGAYEQYF. In nucleotides, the CDR3 is TGTGCCAGCAGCTTCTTTCCGACAGGCGCCTACGAGCAGTACTTC. Together with reference TRBV5-5 and TRBJ2-7, the CDR3 gives the full variable domain: DAGVTQSPTHLIKTRGQQVTLRCSPISGHKSVSWYQQVLGQGPQFIFQYYEKEERGRGNFPDRFSARQFPNYSSELNVNALLLGDSALYLCASSFFPTGAYEQYFGPGTRLTVT.

This chain connects TRBV19 to TRBJ2-7; D is unresolved. This CDR3 comprises 13 residues. Trimming removed 7 bases from V and 3 bases from J, with 13 bases in between. Germline V lookup: CDR1 LNHDA, CDR2 SQIVND (reference sequence). The CDR3: CASTPPGRYEQYF. Written as DNA, the CDR3 is TGTGCCAGTACCCCCCCTGGGCGCTACGAGCAGTACTTC.

The chain joins TRBV5-1 to TRBJ2-5; 10 bases align to TRBD1. V shed 3 bases and J 5 bases; nucleotides not matched to a gene: 4. Germline lookup yields CDR1 SGHRS and CDR2 YFSETQ. The CDR3 covers 14 residues. Written as DNA, the CDR3 is TGCGCCAGCAGCTCGGGACAGGGGTGGGAGACCCAGTACTTC. Translating it yields CASSSGQGWETQYF. Using reference TRBV5-1 and TRBJ2-5 for the parts outside the CDR3, the full variable domain is KAGVTQTPRYLIKTRGQQVTLSCSPISGHRSVSWYQQTPGQGLQFLFEYFSETQRNKGNFPGRFSGRQFSNSRSEMNVSTLELGDSALYLCASSSGQGWETQYFGPGTRLLVL.

The chain carries TRBV6-6 and TRBJ1-1; 8 bases match TRBD1. V was pared by 6 bases and J by 1 base, with 10 bases of the junction left unmatched. Germline CDR1 MNHNY, CDR2 SVGAGI (reference sequence). The CDR3 covers 16 residues. DNA for the CDR3: TGTGCCAGCAGCCCCTTCCCGGGACAGGAGAACACTGAAGCTTTCTTT. It encodes CASSPFPGQENTEAFF.

The CDR3 DNA sequence: TGTGCCAGCAGGCCTCGGAAGCGGGAGTATGCAGATACGCAGTATTTT. Translation: CASRPRKREYADTQYF. The chain is built from TRBV11-1 and TRBJ2-3, with 8 bases identical to TRBD2. The CDR3 loop spans 16 amino acids. J gave up 4 bases and V 6 bases, and 12 bases lay outside the gene matches. Germline CDR1 SGHAT, CDR2 FQDESV (reference sequence).

The V gene is TRBV30, the J gene TRBJ2-7; 8 positions agree with TRBD2. There are 14 residues in the CDR3. From germline, CDR1 is GTSNPN and CDR2 SVGIG (reference sequence). The V and J ends lost 3 bases and 5 bases, in that order; junction bases with no gene match: 9. The CDR3 nucleotides read TGTGCCTGGAGGACGGGGACTAGAGGGGACGAGCAGTACTTC. It yields the protein CAWRTGTRGDEQYF.

The J gene is TRBJ2-1, the V gene TRBV27; a possible D gene is TRBD1 (6 bases). The CDR3 is 11 residues long. V lost 3 bases and J lost 13, with 10 bases in between. Per the germline V gene, CDR1 is MNHEY and CDR2 is SMNVEV (reference sequence). In DNA, the CDR3 is TGTGCCAGCAGTTTTCGGGACATTCAGTTCTTC. As protein: CASSFRDIQFF.

J is TRBJ2-2 and V is TRBV6-5, with unresolved D. Germline V CDR1 and CDR2: MNHEY, SVGAGI. V dropped 6 bases and J dropped 4 bases, with 6 bases sitting between them. CDR3 size: 12 residues. For the CDR3, the DNA is TGTGCCAGCAGCCAATTCACCGGGGAGCTGTTTTTT. Its translation: CASSQFTGELFF.

This chain uses TRBV5-1 with TRBJ2-2, with a weak D call TRBD2 (6 bases). Trimming took off 1 base at V and 8 bases at J, with 12 bases between the two ends. Germline assignment: CDR1 SGHRS and CDR2 YFSETQ. The CDR3 contains 14 residues. The CDR3 loop is CASSLQAGSGELFF. CDR3 DNA: TGCGCCAGCAGCTTGCAGGCGGGGTCGGGGGAGCTGTTTTTT.

This clone appeared once. This chain uses TRBV5-4 with TRBJ1-6; a possible D gene is TRBD1 (6 bases). V lost 0 bases and J 8 bases, leaving 12 bases between the germline ends. This CDR3 spans 15 amino acids. Germline V lookup: CDR1 SGHNT, CDR2 YYREEE (reference sequence). The CDR3 DNA reads TGTGCCAGCAGCTTGGCCGGGGACACCTATTCACCCCTCCACTTT. It is translated as CASSLAGDTYSPLHF.

The V gene is TRBV7-9, the J gene TRBJ1-5, with D unclear. Looked up from germline, CDR1 is SEHNR and CDR2 is FQNEAQ (reference sequence). This CDR3 is built from 17 residues. Trimming took 1 base from V and 0 from J, leaving 13 bases between them. The CDR3 loop reads CASSLGAGDLSNQPQHF. CDR3 bases: TGTGCCAGCAGCTTAGGAGCGGGAGACCTTAGCAATCAGCCCCAGCATTTT.

V gene TRBV28 combines with J gene TRBJ2-2; 8 positions match TRBD2. The CDR3 contains 17 residues. From germline, CDR1 is MDHEN and CDR2 SYDVKM. J gave up 7 bases and V 5 bases, and 15 bases lay outside the gene matches. The CDR3 sequence is CASSPASAGGLRGELFF. The CDR3 DNA reads as TGTGCCAGCAGTCCCGCCTCGGCGGGGGGACTTCGCGGGGAGCTGTTTTTT.